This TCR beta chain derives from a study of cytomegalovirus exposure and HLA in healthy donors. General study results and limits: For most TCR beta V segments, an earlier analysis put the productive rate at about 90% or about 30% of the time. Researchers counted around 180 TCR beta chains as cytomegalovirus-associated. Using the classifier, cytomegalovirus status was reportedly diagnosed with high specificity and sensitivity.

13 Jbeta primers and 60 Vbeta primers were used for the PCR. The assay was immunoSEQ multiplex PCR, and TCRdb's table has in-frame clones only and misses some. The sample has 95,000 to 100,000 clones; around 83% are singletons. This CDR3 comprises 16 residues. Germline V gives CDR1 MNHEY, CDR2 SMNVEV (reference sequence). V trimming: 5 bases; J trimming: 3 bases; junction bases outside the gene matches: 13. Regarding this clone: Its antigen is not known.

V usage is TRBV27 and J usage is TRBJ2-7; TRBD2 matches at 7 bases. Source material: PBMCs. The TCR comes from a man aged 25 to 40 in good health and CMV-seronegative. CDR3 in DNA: TGTGCCAGCAGTCCGGCGTCTGGCGGGAGTTTCTACGAGCAGTACTTC. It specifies CASSPASGGSFYEQYF.